One and the same sample provided the 9 T cell receptor beta chains below, sequenced in a study of T-cell reconstitution after alpha-beta-depleted transplantation in children. Researchers prepared the TCRbeta library using unique molecular identifiers, the study reports. One entry per CDR3 protein results from TCRdb running MiXCR on the PCR reads. The sample shows about 1,000,000 distinct CDR3 sequences, roughly 29% of them seen only once. Sample: PBMCs, mostly from graft donor cells, taken 360 days after TCRalphabeta/CD19-depleted stem cell transplant. Receptors were obtained from a boy under two years old who had a stem cell transplant for SCID, so the T cells may come from the graft donor.

In this sample, this clonotype turned up a few times. The rearrangement links TRBV28 to TRBJ1-5, with 8 nucleotides matching TRBD1. This CDR3 has 15 residues. Germline-derived CDR1 and CDR2 are MDHEN and SYDVKM. With V trimmed by 5 bases and J by 4 bases, 7 bases remained unmatched. CDR3 coding DNA: TGTGCCAGCAGTACTACAGGGGGATCAAATCAGCCCCAGCATTTT. Protein sequence: CASSTTGGSNQPQHF.

The chain carries TRBV5-6 and TRBJ1-2; D not certain. The V gene's germline CDR1 is SGHDT and CDR2 YYEEEE. Trimming stripped 4 bases from V and 4 bases from J, with 11 bases between. The CDR3 consists of 13 residues. CDR3 region: CASSPTEGYGYTF. The CDR3, as DNA: TGTGCCAGCAGCCCGACGGAGGGCTATGGCTACACCTTC. The full variable domain, rest sourced from reference TRBV5-6 and TRBJ1-2, is DAGVTQSPTHLIKTRGQQVTLRCSPKSGHDTVSWYQQALGQGPQFIFQYYEEEERQRGNFPDRFSGHQFPNYSSELNVNALLLGDSALYLCASSPTEGYGYTFGSGTRLTVV.

The chain uses TRBV29-1 and TRBJ1-1; D call uncertain. The CDR3 spans 11 residues. The V end was cut by 0 bases, the J end by 12 bases, with 11 bases between. CDR1 SQVTM and CDR2 ANQGSEA come from the germline V gene. The CDR3 loop is CSVEDLGIPFF. CDR3 DNA: TGCAGCGTTGAAGATCTTGGGATCCCTTTCTTT.

This clonotype was seen more than once but under ten times. The chain recombines TRBV20-1 with TRBJ2-5; D gene ambiguous. The V gene's germline CDR1 is DFQATT and CDR2 SNEGSKA (reference sequence). The CDR3 consists of 13 residues. V was pared by 3 bases and J by 1 base, with 9 bases between. In nucleotides, the CDR3 is TGCAGTGCTAGTCGTGTCATCCAAGAGACCCAGTACTTC. This sequence encodes CSASRVIQETQYF.

In regard to this clonotype: The junction and the germline gene differ at one end; a read error may be behind it. This chain joins TRBV10-2 and TRBJ2-2; TRBD2 agrees at 10 bases. Germline lookup yields CDR1 WSHSY and CDR2 SAAADI. The CDR3 has 17 amino acids. The CDR3: CAISEWRTSGNTGELFF. CDR3 bases: TGCGCCATCAGTGAGTGGCGGACTAGCGGGAACACCGGGGAGCTGTTTTTT.

This clonotype appeared once. The chain employs TRBV7-8 and TRBJ2-5; 13 nucleotides line up with TRBD2. The CDR3 has 18 amino acids. The junction had 12 bases not matched to a gene; V was cut back by 5 bases and J by 3 bases. Germline CDR1 SGHVS, CDR2 FQNEAQ. CDR3 sequence reads: CASSTGGLAGARKETQYF. The CDR3, as DNA: TGTGCCAGCAGCACAGGCGGACTAGCGGGGGCCAGAAAAGAGACCCAGTACTTC.

The genes are TRBV12-3 or TRBV12-4 and TRBJ2-2; D may be TRBD2 (6 bases). CDR3 length: 15 amino acids. Trimming pared 7 bases from V and 4 bases from J, leaving 16 bases between. The CDR3 sequence: CASTLEGSGTGELFF. Written as DNA, the CDR3 is TGTGCCAGCACCCTCGAGGGTAGCGGCACCGGGGAGCTGTTTTTT.

V gene TRBV25-1 combines with J gene TRBJ1-3; TRBD1 aligns across 7 bases. V was pared by 4 bases and J by 2 bases, with 5 bases of the junction left unmatched. From germline, CDR1 is MGHDK and CDR2 SYGVNS. This CDR3 contains 15 residues. CDR3 loop: CASSVTGVPGNTIYF. The CDR3 coding sequence is TGTGCCAGCAGTGTCACAGGGGTACCTGGAAACACCATATATTTT.

This clonotype was seen at least ten times. This chain uses TRBV6-6 with TRBJ1-1; D is uncertain. V shed 5 bases and J shed 1 base, with 8 bases lying between them. Germline values: CDR1 MNHNY, CDR2 SVGAGI (reference sequence). The CDR3 spans 13 residues. CDR3 loop: CASSRQRNTEAFF. The CDR3 DNA follows: TGTGCCAGCAGTCGCCAGAGGAACACTGAAGCTTTCTTT.